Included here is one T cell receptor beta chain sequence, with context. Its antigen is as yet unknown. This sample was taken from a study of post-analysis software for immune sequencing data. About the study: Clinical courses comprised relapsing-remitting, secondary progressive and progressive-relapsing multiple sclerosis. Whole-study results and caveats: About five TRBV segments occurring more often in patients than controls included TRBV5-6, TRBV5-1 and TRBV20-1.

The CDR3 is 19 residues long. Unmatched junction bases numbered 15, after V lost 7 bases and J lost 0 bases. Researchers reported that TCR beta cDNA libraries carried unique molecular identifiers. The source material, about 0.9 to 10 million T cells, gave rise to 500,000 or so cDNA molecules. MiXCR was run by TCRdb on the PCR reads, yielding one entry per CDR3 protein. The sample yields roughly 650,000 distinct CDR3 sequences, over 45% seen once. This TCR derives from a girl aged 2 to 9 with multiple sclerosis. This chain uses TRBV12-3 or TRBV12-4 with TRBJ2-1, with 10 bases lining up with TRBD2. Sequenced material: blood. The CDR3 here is CASTPLAGATTTSYNEQFF. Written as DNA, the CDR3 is TGTGCCAGCACCCCTCTAGCGGGAGCGACCACTACCTCCTACAATGAGCAGTTCTTC.